These 22 T cell receptor beta chains were sequenced from one sample in a study of technical replicates of blood from four donors (dated by TCRdb to 2017 to 2019). Library preparation employed the immunoSEQ multiplex PCR assay. This is the immuneACCESS table as TCRdb keeps it, with only in-frame sequences that have V and J called. A part of the clones is gone; compared with another copy, unresolved V genes explain less than half, and the rest is unexplained. Here the sample has 80,000 to 85,000 clones; approximately 91% occur a single time. About 0.38% of the sample comes from the top ten. Sequencing was carried out using T cells isolated from PBMCs. Receptors originate from a human donor in good health.

This clone was seen more than once but under ten times. This sequence joins TRBV18 and TRBJ1-2; possibly TRBD1 for D (5 bases). The ends were cut back, 3 bases at V and 3 bases at J, with 11 bases in the middle. This CDR3 has 14 residues. Germline V lookup: CDR1 KGHSH, CDR2 LQKENI. This CDR3 is CASSPGARDYGYTF. DNA of the CDR3: TGTGCCAGCTCACCTGGGGCCAGGGACTATGGCTACACCTTC.

This clone was counted between two and nine times. V and J are TRBV19 and TRBJ2-1; 11 positions agree with TRBD2. CDR3 length: 13 residues. Germline-derived CDR1 and CDR2 are LNHDA and SQIVND (reference sequence). The J segment lost 8 bases and the V segment lost 5 bases, leaving 2 bases of the junction unmatched. The chain's CDR3 is CASSLGLADEQFF. Written as DNA, the CDR3 is TGTGCCAGTAGTTTGGGACTAGCGGATGAGCAGTTCTTC. Looking up the rest from reference TRBV19 and TRBJ2-1 gives the full variable domain: DGGITQSPKYLFRKEGQNVTLSCEQNLNHDAMYWYRQDPGQGLRLIYYSQIVNDFQKGDIAEGYSVSREKKESFPLTVTSAQKNPTAFYLCASSLGLADEQFFGPGTRLTVL.

The V gene is TRBV9, the J gene TRBJ1-2; 8 bases are a match to TRBD1. This CDR3 has 16 amino acids. In germline, CDR1 is SGDLS, CDR2 YYNGEE. Losses at the gene ends were 0 bases for V and 2 bases for J; bases not matched to a gene: 6. The CDR3 coding sequence is TGTGCCAGCAGCGTAGCTCAGGACAGGGCCAACTATGGCTACACCTTC. This gives the protein CASSVAQDRANYGYTF.

This clone was observed once. The chain couples TRBV11-3 to TRBJ2-7, with D unresolved. Germline V gene sequence: CDR1 SGHNT, CDR2 YENEEA. Between the trimmed V and J ends, which lost 4 bases and 2 bases, there was a span of 12 bases. The CDR3 is 14 amino acids. CDR3 nucleotide sequence: TGTGCCAGCAGCTCCACTAATTACCCCTACGAGCAGTACTTC. Translating it yields CASSSTNYPYEQYF.

The chain is built from TRBV6-1 and TRBJ1-3, with 10 nucleotides matching TRBD1. The CDR3 length is 14 residues. J was trimmed by 4 bases and V by 4 bases; bases with no gene match: 1. The germline V gene has CDR1 MNHNS and CDR2 SASEGT. In DNA form, the CDR3 reads TGTGCCAGCAGTGTGGACAGGGGGGGAAACACCATATATTTT. Residues: CASSVDRGGNTIYF.

The J gene is TRBJ1-4, the V gene TRBV6-5, with D uncertain. The V end was cut by 4 bases, the J end by 7 bases, with 13 bases between. CDR3 length: 14 residues. The germline V gene encodes CDR1 MNHEY and CDR2 SVGAGI. The chain's CDR3 is CASSSPRSGEKLFF. The DNA of the CDR3 is TGTGCCAGCAGTTCTCCGAGGAGCGGTGAAAAACTGTTTTTT.

The V and J genes are TRBV15 and TRBJ2-7; 8 nucleotides align to TRBD1. V dropped 8 bases and J dropped 9; count of bases not matched to a gene: 15. The V gene's germline CDR1 is LNHNV and CDR2 YYDKDF (reference sequence). This CDR3 is built from 14 residues. CDR3 sequence: CATAAGTGISMQYF. The CDR3 coding sequence is TGTGCCACCGCGGCCGGGACAGGTATTTCTATGCAGTACTTC. The variable domain in full, with the rest retrieved from reference TRBV15 and TRBJ2-7, is DAMVIQNPRYQVTQFGKPVTLSCSQTLNHNVMYWYQQKSSQAPKLLFHYYDKDFNNEADTPDNFQSRRPNTSFCFLDIRSPGLGDTAMYLCATAAGTGISMQYFGPGTRLTVT.

The V gene is TRBV7-3, the J gene TRBJ2-3; the match to TRBD2 covers 7 bases. This CDR3 contains 15 residues. Per germline, CDR1 SGHTA and CDR2 FQGTGA. V lost 5 bases, J lost 4 bases, and 9 bases stayed unmatched. The CDR3 region is CASSPQAGDSDTQYF. In nucleotides, the CDR3 is TGTGCCAGCAGCCCGCAGGCGGGAGATTCAGATACGCAGTATTTT.

The chain links TRBV19 to TRBJ2-7, with TRBD2 identical over 9 bases. The V segment lost 1 base and the J segment 5 bases; nucleotides outside the gene matches: 6. The CDR3 extends over 15 amino acids. Looked up from germline, CDR1 is LNHDA and CDR2 is SQIVND (reference sequence). In DNA form, the CDR3 reads TGTGCCAGTAGTATAGGCGGTAGCGGGAGTGACGAGCAGTACTTC. Amino acid sequence: CASSIGGSGSDEQYF.

V and J are TRBV4-2 and TRBJ2-7, with TRBD2 matching over 8 bases. The CDR3 consists of 16 residues. The V gene end was trimmed by 0 bases and the J gene end by 1 base; junction bases not matched to a gene: 5. The germline V gene encodes CDR1 LGHNA and CDR2 YNFKEQ. The CDR3 nucleotides read TGTGCCAGCAGCCAAGACGGTAGCGGGGCGTCCTACGAGCAGTACTTC. This gives the protein CASSQDGSGASYEQYF.

In this sample, this clone turned up once. This rearrangement joins TRBV7-2 to TRBJ1-1; a possible D gene is TRBD1 (5 bases). Germline V lookup: CDR1 SGHTA, CDR2 FQGNSA. The CDR3 totals 14 residues. Deletions cut 2 bases from V and 8 bases from J, with 15 bases between. The CDR3 bases are TGTGCCAGCAGCTTAATCAGCCTGCGGGGCGAAGCTTTCTTT. Protein sequence: CASSLISLRGEAFF.

The rearrangement joins TRBV27 to TRBJ2-7, with D possibly TRBD2 on 5 matching bases. Germline CDR1 is MNHEY and CDR2 is SMNVEV (reference sequence). This CDR3 region has 13 residues. The V end lost 1 base, the J end lost 2 bases, and 6 bases lay between the germline ends. In DNA, the CDR3 is TGTGCCAGCAGTTTATGGGAGCCCTACGAGCAGTACTTC. Its protein is CASSLWEPYEQYF.

The rearrangement links TRBV6-5 to TRBJ1-5; D gene unclear. The ends were cut back, 0 bases at V and 2 bases at J, with 8 bases in the middle. The CDR3 is 15 amino acids. From germline, CDR1 is MNHEY and CDR2 SVGAGI. CDR3: CASSYSFGGNQPQHF. CDR3 DNA: TGTGCCAGCAGTTACTCTTTCGGGGGCAATCAGCCCCAGCATTTT.

The chain has TRBV7-3 and TRBJ1-1, with D possibly matching TRBD1 (5 bases). The CDR3 runs to 15 residues. V shed 5 bases and J shed 0 bases, with 13 bases lying between them. Germline V CDR1 and CDR2: SGHTA, FQGTGA. The CDR3 sequence is CASSLGPLMNTEAFF. The CDR3, as DNA: TGTGCCAGCAGCCTGGGGCCCCTTATGAACACTGAAGCTTTCTTT.

The V call is TRBV5-1, the J call TRBJ2-5; tentatively, D is TRBD2 (6 bases). Germline CDR1 is SGHRS and CDR2 is YFSETQ. This CDR3 has 16 amino acids. V was clipped by 0 bases and J by 5 bases, with 17 bases between them. CDR3 protein: CASSLGGGIGSETQYF. CDR3 sequence (DNA): TGCGCCAGCAGCTTGGGAGGCGGGATCGGGTCGGAGACCCAGTACTTC.

J is TRBJ2-5 and V is TRBV27, with 10 bases lining up with TRBD2. After removal of 2 bases from V and 4 bases from J, the junction contained 4 bases not matched to a gene. Per the germline V gene, CDR1 is MNHEY and CDR2 is SMNVEV (reference sequence). This CDR3 is 15 amino acids long. This CDR3 is CASSLNIAGGETQYF. CDR3 bases: TGTGCCAGCAGTTTAAATATAGCGGGGGGAGAGACCCAGTACTTC.

A single count supports this clone. The chain couples TRBV7-9 to TRBJ2-1, with unresolved D. This CDR3 comprises 12 residues. The V end was cut by 8 bases, the J end by 6 bases, with 11 bases between. Germline V lookup: CDR1 SEHNR, CDR2 FQNEAQ (reference sequence). Here the CDR3 reads CASSPHSNEQFF. As DNA, the CDR3 is TGTGCCAGCTCTCCCCACTCCAATGAGCAGTTCTTC.

This clone has only a few counts. The same CDR3 arises from other DNA sequences in this sample as well. The V and J genes are TRBV29-1 and TRBJ1-1; 7 bases are shared with TRBD1. The CDR3 runs 12 residues. After removal of 7 bases from V and 1 base from J, the junction contained 3 bases not matched to a gene. Germline V gene sequence: CDR1 SQVTM, CDR2 ANQGSEA. CDR3: CSARTGNTEAFF. For the CDR3, the DNA is TGCAGCGCCAGGACAGGGAACACTGAAGCTTTCTTT.

The chain has TRBV5-8 and TRBJ1-5; D is perhaps TRBD1 (5 bases). The V gene lost 1 base and the J gene lost 5 bases, with 16 bases spanning the gap. CDR1 SGHTS and CDR2 YDEGEE come from the germline V gene. The CDR3 contains 16 residues. CDR3 nucleotide sequence: TGTGCCAGCAGCTTGACAGGCAGTTTGCAAGATCAGCCCCAGCATTTT. It yields the protein CASSLTGSLQDQPQHF. The full variable domain, its missing parts supplied by reference TRBV5-8 and TRBJ1-5, is EAGVTQSPTHLIKTRGQQATLRCSPISGHTSVYWYQQALGLGLQFLLWYDEGEERNRGNFPPRFSGRQFPNYSSELNVNALELEDSALYLCASSLTGSLQDQPQHFGDGTRLSIL.

V usage is TRBV11-1 and J usage is TRBJ2-3; 7 bases map to TRBD1. Looked up from germline, CDR1 is SGHAT and CDR2 is FQDESV (reference sequence). V dropped 5 bases and J dropped 6; count of bases not matched to a gene: 5. The CDR3 has 13 amino acids. CDR3 in DNA: TGTGCCAGCAGCATCTTCAGGGGGGATACGCAGTATTTT. Translating it yields CASSIFRGDTQYF.

The chain carries TRBV6-5 and TRBJ2-7; 10 bases map to TRBD2. Trimming removed 5 bases from V and 3 bases from J; junction bases left unmatched: 7. Germline V gene data show CDR1 as MNHEY and CDR2 as SVGAGI. The CDR3 spans 15 residues. CDR3 in amino acids: CASSPGLAAIYEQYF. The CDR3, as DNA: TGTGCCAGCAGTCCCGGACTAGCGGCAATCTACGAGCAGTACTTC.

The V call is TRBV9, the J call TRBJ2-2, with D maybe TRBD2 (6 bases). V gave up 1 base and J gave up 7 bases, with 23 bases separating them. Germline lookup yields CDR1 SGDLS and CDR2 YYNGEE. This CDR3 comprises 18 residues. CDR3 residues: CASSVHPRDSTKGGELFF. CDR3 nucleotide sequence: TGTGCCAGCAGCGTACACCCCCGGGACTCGACGAAAGGCGGGGAGCTGTTTTTT.